This TCR beta chain stems from a study of tumor and adjacent non-tumor tissue in lung cancer. In the case of this clonotype: The antigen remains unidentified.

The CDR3 runs 14 residues. Germline V lookup: CDR1 GTSNPN, CDR2 SVGIG (reference sequence). V lost 5 bases and J 7 bases, leaving 20 bases between the germline ends. Findings and caveats of the study: Tumor repertoires had a smaller top 100 clone share than normal lung.

A modified ARM-PCR protocol with three rounds of nested PCR amplified TCRbeta. Each CDR3 protein gets one entry after TCRdb re-called the multiplex PCR reads with MiXCR. The table has about 93,000 distinct CDR3 sequences, about 66% seen once. The template was RNA from unsorted bulk tissue. Newly diagnosed lung cancer patients had thoracic surgery in China, August–late 2014, without prior chemotherapy. Sequenced sample: lung tumor tissue. The TCR was taken from a man in his sixties with non-small cell lung cancer. The chain is built from TRBV30 and TRBJ2-5; D remains ambiguous. The CDR3 DNA reads TGTGCCTGGTTGAGAAGAGGCCCCTACGTGACCCAGTACTTC. Protein sequence: CAWLRRGPYVTQYF.